This T cell receptor (beta chain) was captured in a study of siplizumab effects on memory and regulatory T cells. V shed 5 bases and J shed 4 bases, with 11 bases lying between them. Germline values: CDR1 SNHLY, CDR2 FYNNEI. The CDR3 length is 13 residues. Study outcomes and limitations: Both greater diversity than memory cells and a major contribution to the alloresponse seemed to characterize naive T cells. Naive or memory phenotype was unassignable for roughly 75-95% of proliferating CD4+ or CD8+ clones. Unstimulated subsets captured only a minor fraction of alloreactive clones.

For this clone: Its matching antigen is unknown.

Produced via immunoSEQ multiplex PCR; TCRdb's table is partial and in-frame only. Seen here are about 110,000 clones, approximately 90% observed once, and the top ten hold roughly 0.75%. Sequencing was done on a sample of Tregs sorted from blood. This chain uses TRBV2 with TRBJ1-1; D possibly corresponds to TRBD1 (6 bases). The source is a human donor in good health. This chain's CDR3 is CASSTGLGTEAFF. The CDR3 DNA reads TGTGCCAGCAGTACAGGGTTAGGCACTGAAGCTTTCTTT.